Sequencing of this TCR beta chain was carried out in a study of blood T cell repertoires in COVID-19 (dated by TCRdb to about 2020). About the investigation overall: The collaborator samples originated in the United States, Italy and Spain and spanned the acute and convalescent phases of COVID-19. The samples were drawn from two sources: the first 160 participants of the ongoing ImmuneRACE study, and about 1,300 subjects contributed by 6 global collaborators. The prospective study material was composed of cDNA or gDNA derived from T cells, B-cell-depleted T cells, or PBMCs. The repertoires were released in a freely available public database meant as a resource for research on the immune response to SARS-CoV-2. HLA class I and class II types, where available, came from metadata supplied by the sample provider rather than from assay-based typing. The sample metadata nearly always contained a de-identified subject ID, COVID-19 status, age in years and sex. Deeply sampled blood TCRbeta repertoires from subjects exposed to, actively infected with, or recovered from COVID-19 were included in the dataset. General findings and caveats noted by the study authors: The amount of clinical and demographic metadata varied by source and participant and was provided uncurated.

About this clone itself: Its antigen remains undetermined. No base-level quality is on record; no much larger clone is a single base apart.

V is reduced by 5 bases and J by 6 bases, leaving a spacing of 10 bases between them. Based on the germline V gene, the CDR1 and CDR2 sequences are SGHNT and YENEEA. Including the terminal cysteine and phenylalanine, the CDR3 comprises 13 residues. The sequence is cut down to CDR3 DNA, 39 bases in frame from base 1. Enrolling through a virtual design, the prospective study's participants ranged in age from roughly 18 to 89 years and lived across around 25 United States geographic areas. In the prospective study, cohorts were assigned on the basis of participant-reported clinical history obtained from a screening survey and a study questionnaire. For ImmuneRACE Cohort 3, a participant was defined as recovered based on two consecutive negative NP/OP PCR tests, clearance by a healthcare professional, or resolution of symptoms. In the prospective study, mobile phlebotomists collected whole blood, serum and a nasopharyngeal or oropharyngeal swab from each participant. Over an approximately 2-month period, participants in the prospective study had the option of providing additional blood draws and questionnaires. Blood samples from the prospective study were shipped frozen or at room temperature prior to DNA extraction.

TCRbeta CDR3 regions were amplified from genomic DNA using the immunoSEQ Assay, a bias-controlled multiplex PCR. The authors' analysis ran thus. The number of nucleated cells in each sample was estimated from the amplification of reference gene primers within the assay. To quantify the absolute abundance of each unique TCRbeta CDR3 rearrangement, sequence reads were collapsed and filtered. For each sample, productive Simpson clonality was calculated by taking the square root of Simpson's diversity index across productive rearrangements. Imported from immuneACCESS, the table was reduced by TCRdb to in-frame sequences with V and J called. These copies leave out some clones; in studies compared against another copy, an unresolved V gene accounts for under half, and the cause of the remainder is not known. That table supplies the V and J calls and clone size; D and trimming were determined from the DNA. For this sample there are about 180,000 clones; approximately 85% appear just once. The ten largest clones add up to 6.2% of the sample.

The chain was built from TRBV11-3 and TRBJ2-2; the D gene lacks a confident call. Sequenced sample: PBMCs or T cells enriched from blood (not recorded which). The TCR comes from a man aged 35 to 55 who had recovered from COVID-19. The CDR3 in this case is CASSPELAGELFF. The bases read TGTGCCAGCAGCCCCGAACTGGCCGGGGAGCTGTTTTTT. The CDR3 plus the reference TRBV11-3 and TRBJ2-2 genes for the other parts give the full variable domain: EAGVVQSPRYKIIEKKQPVAFWCNPISGHNTLYWYLQNLGQGPELLIRYENEEAVDDSQLPKDRFSAERLKGVDSTLKIQPAELGDSAVYLCASSPELAGELFFGEGSRLTVL.